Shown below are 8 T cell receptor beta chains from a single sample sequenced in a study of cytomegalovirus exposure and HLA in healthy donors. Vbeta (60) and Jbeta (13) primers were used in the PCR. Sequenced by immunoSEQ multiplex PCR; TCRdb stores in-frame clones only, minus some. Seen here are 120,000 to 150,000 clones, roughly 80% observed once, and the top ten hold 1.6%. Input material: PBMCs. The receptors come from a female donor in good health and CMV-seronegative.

The CDR3 nucleotides are TGTGCCACGGGGAGGGGAAGCACAGATACGCAGTATTTT. This translates into CATGRGSTDTQYF. The chain combines TRBV2 with TRBJ2-3, with TRBD2 identical over 7 bases. V lost 10 bases, J lost 0 bases, and 4 bases stayed unmatched. This CDR3 is 13 amino acids long. Germline CDR1 reads SNHLY; CDR2 reads FYNNEI.

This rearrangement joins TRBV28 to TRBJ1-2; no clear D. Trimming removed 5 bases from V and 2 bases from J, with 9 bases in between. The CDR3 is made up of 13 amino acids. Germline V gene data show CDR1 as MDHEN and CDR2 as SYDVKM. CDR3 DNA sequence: TGTGCCAGCAGTCCGGGTTCCAACTATGGCTACACCTTC. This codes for CASSPGSNYGYTF.

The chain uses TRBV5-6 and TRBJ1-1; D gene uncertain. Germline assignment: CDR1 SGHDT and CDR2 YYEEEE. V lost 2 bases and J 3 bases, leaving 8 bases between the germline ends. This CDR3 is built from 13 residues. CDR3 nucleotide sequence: TGTGCCAGCAGCTTTGATCGGGACACTGAAGCTTTCTTT. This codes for CASSFDRDTEAFF.

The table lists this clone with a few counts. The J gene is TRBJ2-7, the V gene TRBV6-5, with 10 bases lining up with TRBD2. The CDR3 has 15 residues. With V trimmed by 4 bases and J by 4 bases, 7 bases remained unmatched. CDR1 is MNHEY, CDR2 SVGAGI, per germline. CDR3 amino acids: CASSLKTSGSYEQYF. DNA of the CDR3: TGTGCCAGCAGTTTAAAGACTAGCGGGTCTTACGAGCAGTACTTC.

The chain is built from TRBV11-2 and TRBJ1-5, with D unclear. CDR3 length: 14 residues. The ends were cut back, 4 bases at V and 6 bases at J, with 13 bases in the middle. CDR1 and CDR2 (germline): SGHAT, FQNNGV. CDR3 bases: TGTGCCAGCAGCTCAGGCGGGGAAACTCAGCCCCAGCATTTT. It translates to CASSSGGETQPQHF.

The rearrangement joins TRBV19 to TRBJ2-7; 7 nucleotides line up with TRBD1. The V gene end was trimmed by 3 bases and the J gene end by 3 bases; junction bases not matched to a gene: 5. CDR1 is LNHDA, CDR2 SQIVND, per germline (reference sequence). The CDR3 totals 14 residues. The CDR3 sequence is CASSIDGQVYEQYF. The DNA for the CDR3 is TGTGCCAGTAGTATTGATGGACAGGTCTACGAGCAGTACTTC.

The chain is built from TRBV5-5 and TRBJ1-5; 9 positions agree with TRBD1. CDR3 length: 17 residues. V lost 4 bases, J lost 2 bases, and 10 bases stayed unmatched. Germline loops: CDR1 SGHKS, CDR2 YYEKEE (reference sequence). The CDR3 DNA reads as TGTGCCAGCAGCGACGGCGTACAGGGGGCGGGCAATCAGCCCCAGCATTTT. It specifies CASSDGVQGAGNQPQHF.

The CDR3 spells CAISDASGTSMFGSYNEQFF. The CDR3 DNA follows: TGTGCCATCAGTGATGCCAGCGGGACTAGCATGTTTGGCTCCTACAATGAGCAGTTCTTC. The chain recombines TRBV10-3 with TRBJ2-1; 9 nucleotides line up with TRBD2. The CDR3 has 20 amino acids. Trimming at V came to 3 bases and at J to 0 bases, leaving 15 bases not matched to a gene. Germline CDR1 is ENHRY and CDR2 is SYGVKD.